The 17 T cell receptor beta chains below come from one sample, sequenced in a study of glioma-infiltrating T cells after dendritic cell vaccination. Sequenced by immunoSEQ multiplex PCR; TCRdb stores in-frame clones only, minus some. The profile shows about 95,000 clones, over 75% of them singletons. The sample here was blood, taken before dendritic cell vaccination. All receptors come from a human donor with glioblastoma.

V is TRBV15 and J is TRBJ1-5; D not resolved. Trimming cost V 9 bases and J 5 bases, with 11 bases left between them. The CDR3 covers 12 residues. Germline V gene data show CDR1 as LNHNV and CDR2 as YYDKDF (reference sequence). The DNA of the CDR3 is TGTGCCACTTCACTACCTTATCAGCCCCAGCATTTT. Encoded protein: CATSLPYQPQHF.

The CDR3 sequence: CASSLSLAPNEQFF. The CDR3 nucleotides read TGTGCCAGCAGCTTATCTCTAGCGCCCAATGAGCAGTTCTTC. V is TRBV11-3 and J is TRBJ2-1; possibly TRBD2 for D (6 bases). V lost 2 bases, J lost 6 bases, and 11 bases lay in between. Germline CDR1 and CDR2: SGHNT and YENEEA. The CDR3 is 14 residues long. Full variable domain (remainder filled in from reference TRBV11-3 and TRBJ2-1): EAGVVQSPRYKIIEKKQPVAFWCNPISGHNTLYWYLQNLGQGPELLIRYENEEAVDDSQLPKDRFSAERLKGVDSTLKIQPAELGDSAVYLCASSLSLAPNEQFFGPGTRLTVL.

The chain joins TRBV18 to TRBJ1-1; perhaps TRBD1 as D (5 bases). Per germline, CDR1 KGHSH and CDR2 LQKENI. The CDR3 spans 14 residues. V lost 2 bases and J lost 1, with 8 bases in between. CDR3 in amino acids: CASSPVGANTEAFF. DNA of the CDR3: TGTGCCAGCTCACCAGTTGGGGCGAACACTGAAGCTTTCTTT.

The genes are TRBV5-4 and TRBJ1-2; TRBD1 might be the D (6 bases). Germline-derived CDR1 and CDR2 are SGHNT and YYREEE (reference sequence). The V gene lost 2 bases and the J gene lost 2 bases, with 10 bases spanning the gap. The CDR3 loop spans 14 amino acids. The DNA of the CDR3 is TGTGCCAGCAGCTTTGGGGGACAAAACTATGGCTACACCTTC. This gives the protein CASSFGGQNYGYTF.

This rearrangement joins TRBV4-1 to TRBJ1-2, with no clear D. The CDR3 length is 15 residues. Germline CDR1 MGHRA, CDR2 YSYEKL. The ends were cut back, 2 bases at V and 1 base at J, with 11 bases in the middle. The CDR3 spells CASSQPAGINYGYTF. In DNA form, the CDR3 reads TGCGCCAGCAGCCAACCAGCCGGGATTAACTATGGCTACACCTTC.

The chain employs TRBV29-1 and TRBJ2-3, with 7 bases fitting TRBD2. J gave up 6 bases and V 4 bases, and 4 bases lay outside the gene matches. Germline CDR1 SQVTM, CDR2 ANQGSEA. The CDR3 contains 12 residues. The CDR3 protein is CSVGLAGDTQYF. The CDR3 nucleotides read TGCAGCGTTGGACTAGCCGGCGATACGCAGTATTTT.

This clone has only one observation. The rearrangement joins TRBV5-1 to TRBJ2-1, with D unclear. Trimming stripped 3 bases from V and 0 bases from J, with 13 bases between. This CDR3 is built from 16 residues. From germline, CDR1 is SGHRS and CDR2 YFSETQ. CDR3 sequence (DNA): TGCGCCAGCAGCTACGCCTCGAGTTCCTCCTACAATGAGCAGTTCTTC. It is translated as CASSYASSSSYNEQFF.

V and J are TRBV5-6 and TRBJ2-5, with 10 bases that match TRBD2. CDR3 size: 16 residues. Per the germline V gene, CDR1 is SGHDT and CDR2 is YYEEEE. V was clipped by 0 bases and J by 4 bases; unmatched bases: 6. This CDR3 is CASSLASGRVGETQYF. The DNA of the CDR3 is TGTGCCAGCAGCTTGGCTAGCGGGAGAGTAGGAGAGACCCAGTACTTC.

V is TRBV4-2 and J is TRBJ2-5; 8 positions match TRBD2. Germline V lookup: CDR1 LGHNA, CDR2 YNFKEQ. V was clipped by 0 bases and J by 7 bases; unmatched bases: 7. The CDR3 sequence is 15 residues long. The CDR3 region has the DNA TGTGCCAGCAGCCAAGATTCAAGCGGGGGCGGGACCCAGTACTTC. This gives the protein CASSQDSSGGGTQYF.

On this clone: This same CDR3 is encoded by further DNA sequences in the sample. The rearrangement uses TRBV5-1 and TRBJ2-5; 8 bases are a match to TRBD2. This CDR3 spans 13 amino acids. The ends lost 6 bases at V and 3 bases at J; junction bases unmatched: 4. Germline loops: CDR1 SGHRS, CDR2 YFSETQ. As DNA, the CDR3 is TGCGCCAGCACCTTAGCGGGGAAAGAGACCCAGTACTTC. Its protein product is CASTLAGKETQYF.

This clone showed up just a few times. CDR3 residues: CASSVQGSYNSPLHF. DNA of the CDR3: TGCGCCAGCAGTGTACAGGGTTCCTATAATTCACCCCTCCACTTT. V and J are TRBV5-1 and TRBJ1-6, with a tentative D call TRBD1 (6 bases). The CDR3 extends over 15 amino acids. V shed 5 bases and J shed 1 base, with 10 bases lying between them. Germline V gene lookup returns CDR1 SGHRS and CDR2 YFSETQ.

V and J are TRBV5-4 and TRBJ1-4; 7 nucleotides agree with TRBD1. The CDR3 loop spans 15 amino acids. V lost 4 bases to trimming and J lost 3 bases; unmatched junction nucleotides: 6. Germline V gene lookup returns CDR1 SGHNT and CDR2 YYREEE (reference sequence). CDR3 residues: CASSLRQGANEKLFF. The DNA of the CDR3 is TGTGCCAGCAGCCTAAGACAGGGTGCTAATGAAAAACTGTTTTTT.

The chain uses TRBV6-1 and TRBJ1-3; 8 positions agree with TRBD1. The CDR3 spans 14 residues. Trimming cost V 2 bases and J 4 bases; bases outside gene matches: 1. The germline V gene encodes CDR1 MNHNS and CDR2 SASEGT. As DNA, the CDR3 is TGTGCCAGCAGTGAACAGGGGGCAGGAAACACCATATATTTT. It encodes CASSEQGAGNTIYF.

This chain connects TRBV4-1 to TRBJ2-3, with D possibly being TRBD1 (7 bases). V lost 4 bases and J 6 bases, leaving 26 bases between the germline ends. The germline CDR1 and CDR2 sequences are MGHRA and YSYEKL. The CDR3 has 18 residues. CDR3 protein: CASSRRLDRDAWTDTQYF. The CDR3, as DNA: TGCGCCAGCAGCCGGAGACTAGACAGGGACGCCTGGACGGATACGCAGTATTTT.

The V call is TRBV18, the J call TRBJ2-7; perhaps TRBD2 as D (7 bases). The germline V gene encodes CDR1 KGHSH and CDR2 LQKENI. V dropped 6 bases and J dropped 4 bases, with 16 bases sitting between them. The CDR3 contains 14 residues. The CDR3: CASSPRGGFYEQYF. In DNA form, the CDR3 reads TGTGCCAGCTCGCCAAGGGGGGGGTTTTACGAGCAGTACTTC.

The chain is built from TRBV10-1 and TRBJ2-4; 8 bases align to TRBD1. Germline values: CDR1 WNHNN, CDR2 SYGVQD (reference sequence). V was clipped by 4 bases and J by 7 bases; unmatched bases: 3. CDR3 length: 13 residues. The CDR3 loop reads CASSAGGQNIQYF. Here the CDR3 DNA reads TGCGCCAGCAGTGCAGGGGGCCAGAACATTCAGTACTTC.

This chain links TRBV5-6 with TRBJ2-3; 9 bases line up with TRBD2. Germline loops: CDR1 SGHDT, CDR2 YYEEEE. The CDR3 has 15 amino acids. The J segment lost 1 base and the V segment lost 2 bases, leaving 2 bases of the junction unmatched. Here the CDR3 reads CASSFIAGGTDTQYF. In DNA, the CDR3 is TGTGCCAGCAGCTTCATAGCGGGGGGCACAGATACGCAGTATTTT.